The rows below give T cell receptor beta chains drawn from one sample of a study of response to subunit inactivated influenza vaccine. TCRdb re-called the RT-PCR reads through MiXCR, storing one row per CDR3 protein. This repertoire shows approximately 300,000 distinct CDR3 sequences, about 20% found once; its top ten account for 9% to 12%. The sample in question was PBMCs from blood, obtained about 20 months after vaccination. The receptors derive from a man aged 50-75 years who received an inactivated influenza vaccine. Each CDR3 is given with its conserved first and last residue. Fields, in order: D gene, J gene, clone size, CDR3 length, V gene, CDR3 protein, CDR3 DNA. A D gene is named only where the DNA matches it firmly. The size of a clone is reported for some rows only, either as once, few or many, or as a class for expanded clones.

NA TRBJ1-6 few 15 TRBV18 CASSPSKLGNSPLHF TGTGCCAGCTCACCATCCAAACTTGGGAATTCACCCCTCCACTTT
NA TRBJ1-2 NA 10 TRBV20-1 CSGARNCYTF TGCAGTGGTGCGCGGAACTGCTACACCTTC
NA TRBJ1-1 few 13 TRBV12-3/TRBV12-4 CASREGGGTEAFF TGTGCCAGCAGGGAGGGCGGGGGGACTGAAGCTTTCTTT
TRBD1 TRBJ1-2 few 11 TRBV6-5 CASQQGNGYTF TGTGCCAGTCAACAGGGGAACGGCTACACCTTC
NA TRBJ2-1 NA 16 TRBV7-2 CASSLATGVKWREQFF TGTGCCAGCAGCTTAGCTACGGGGGTAAAGTGGCGTGAGCAGTTCTTC
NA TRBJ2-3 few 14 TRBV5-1 CASSKGTATDTQYF TGCGCCAGCAGCAAAGGGACTGCCACAGATACGCAGTATTTT
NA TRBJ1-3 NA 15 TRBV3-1 CASSASWAGGNTIYF TGTGCCAGCAGCGCCTCTTGGGCTGGAGGAAACACCATATATTTT
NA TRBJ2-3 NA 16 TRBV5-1 CASSLRGGTDTDTQYF TGCGCCAGCAGCTTGCGGGGCGGGACGGACACAGATACGCAGTATTTT
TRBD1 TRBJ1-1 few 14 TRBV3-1 CASSLRDRRDEAFF TGTGCCAGCAGCCTCCGGGACAGGAGGGATGAAGCTTTCTTT
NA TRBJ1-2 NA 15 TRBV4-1 CASSQDSLGIYGYTF TGCGCCAGCAGCCAAGATAGTCTAGGAATCTATGGCTACACCTTC
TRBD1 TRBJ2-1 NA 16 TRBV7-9 CASSKGADLSYNEQFF TGTGCCAGCAGCAAGGGGGCCGATTTATCCTACAATGAGCAGTTCTTC
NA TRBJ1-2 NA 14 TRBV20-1 CSATPRGANYGYTF TGCAGTGCTACCCCTCGGGGAGCTAACTATGGCTACACCTTC
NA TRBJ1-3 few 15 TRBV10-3 CAISLQGSSGNTIYF TGTGCCATCAGTCTACAGGGTAGCTCTGGAAACACCATATATTTT
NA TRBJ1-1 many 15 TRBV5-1 CASSLEQSMNTEAFF TGCGCCAGCAGCTTGGAACAGTCAATGAACACTGAAGCTTTCTTT
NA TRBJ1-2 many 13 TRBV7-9 CASSLAGNRGYTF TGTGCCAGCAGCTTAGCGGGTAACCGGGGCTACACCTTC
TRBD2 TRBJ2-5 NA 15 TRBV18 CASSKTSAIQETQYF TGTGCCAGCTCAAAGACTAGCGCGATCCAAGAGACCCAGTACTTC
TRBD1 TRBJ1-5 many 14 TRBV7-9 CASSLGQIGQPQHF TGTGCCAGCAGCTTGGGACAGATCGGTCAGCCCCAGCATTTT
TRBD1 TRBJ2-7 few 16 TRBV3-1 CASSRVRDRGFGEQYF TGTGCCAGCAGCCGAGTCCGGGACAGGGGATTTGGCGAGCAGTACTTC
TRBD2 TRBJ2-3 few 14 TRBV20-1 CSASSSGRERTQYF TGCAGTGCTAGTTCTAGCGGGAGAGAGAGGACGCAGTATTTT
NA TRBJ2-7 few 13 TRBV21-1 CASVPGAWDEQYF TGTGCCAGCGTCCCGGGGGCCTGGGATGAGCAGTACTTC